The T cell receptor (beta chain) described here comes from a study of control samples from healthy donors and cancer patients (TCRdb year 2020). Library preparation employed the immunoSEQ multiplex PCR assay. TCRdb provides this immuneACCESS table in a form limited to in-frame rearrangements. Some clones are lacking; in checked studies, under half of them reflect an unresolved V gene, and why the rest are absent is not known. In all, the sample holds about 120,000 clones, and 80% to 90% of those were seen once. The ten largest clones represent 12% of the sample. About this clone itself: It has no known antigen specificity. No base-level quality is on record; no much larger clone is a single base apart.

The germline ends are 9 bases apart after V is trimmed by 6 bases and J by 1 base. Per the germline V gene (reference sequence), LNHDA is the CDR1 and SQIVND is the CDR2. The CDR3 contains 13 residues, cysteine and phenylalanine counted. The read is trimmed to its CDR3 DNA, 39 bases read in frame from base 1. The TCR originated in a man aged 25 to 40 in good health. The chain uses TRBV19 and TRBJ2-5; TRBD1 might be the D gene, on 5 matching bases. The sequenced sample was blood. The encoded CDR3 is CASSQTVQETQYF. The DNA sequence is as follows: TGTGCCAGTAGCCAGACAGTCCAAGAGACCCAGTACTTC. Reference TRBV19 and TRBJ2-5 proteins supply the regions before and after the CDR3; the full variable domain is: DGGITQSPKYLFRKEGQNVTLSCEQNLNHDAMYWYRQDPGQGLRLIYYSQIVNDFQKGDIAEGYSVSREKKESFPLTVTSAQKNPTAFYLCASSQTVQETQYFGPGTRLLVL.